This T cell receptor beta chain originates from a study of radiotherapy plus CTLA-4 blockade in lung cancer. The protocol was immunoSEQ multiplex PCR, while the TCRdb copy is restricted to in-frame clones and leaves out a portion. This table has approximately 32,000 clones, 70% appearing once. This specimen consisted of peripheral blood, obtained from a patient treated with radiotherapy plus ipilimumab. This TCR was sampled from a human donor with non-small cell lung cancer who had stable disease on radiotherapy plus ipilimumab.

CDR3 DNA: TGTGCCAGTAGTACCGGACAGGGGAGGGCAGATACGCAGTATTTT. Its translation is CASSTGQGRADTQYF. This sequence joins TRBV19 and TRBJ2-3; 9 positions agree with TRBD1. Unmatched junction bases numbered 6, after V lost 4 bases and J lost 4 bases. The length of the CDR3 is 15 residues. Germline V gives CDR1 LNHDA, CDR2 SQIVND (reference sequence). The whole variable domain, remainder taken from reference TRBV19 and TRBJ2-3, is DGGITQSPKYLFRKEGQNVTLSCEQNLNHDAMYWYRQDPGQGLRLIYYSQIVNDFQKGDIAEGYSVSREKKESFPLTVTSAQKNPTAFYLCASSTGQGRADTQYFGPGTRLTVL.